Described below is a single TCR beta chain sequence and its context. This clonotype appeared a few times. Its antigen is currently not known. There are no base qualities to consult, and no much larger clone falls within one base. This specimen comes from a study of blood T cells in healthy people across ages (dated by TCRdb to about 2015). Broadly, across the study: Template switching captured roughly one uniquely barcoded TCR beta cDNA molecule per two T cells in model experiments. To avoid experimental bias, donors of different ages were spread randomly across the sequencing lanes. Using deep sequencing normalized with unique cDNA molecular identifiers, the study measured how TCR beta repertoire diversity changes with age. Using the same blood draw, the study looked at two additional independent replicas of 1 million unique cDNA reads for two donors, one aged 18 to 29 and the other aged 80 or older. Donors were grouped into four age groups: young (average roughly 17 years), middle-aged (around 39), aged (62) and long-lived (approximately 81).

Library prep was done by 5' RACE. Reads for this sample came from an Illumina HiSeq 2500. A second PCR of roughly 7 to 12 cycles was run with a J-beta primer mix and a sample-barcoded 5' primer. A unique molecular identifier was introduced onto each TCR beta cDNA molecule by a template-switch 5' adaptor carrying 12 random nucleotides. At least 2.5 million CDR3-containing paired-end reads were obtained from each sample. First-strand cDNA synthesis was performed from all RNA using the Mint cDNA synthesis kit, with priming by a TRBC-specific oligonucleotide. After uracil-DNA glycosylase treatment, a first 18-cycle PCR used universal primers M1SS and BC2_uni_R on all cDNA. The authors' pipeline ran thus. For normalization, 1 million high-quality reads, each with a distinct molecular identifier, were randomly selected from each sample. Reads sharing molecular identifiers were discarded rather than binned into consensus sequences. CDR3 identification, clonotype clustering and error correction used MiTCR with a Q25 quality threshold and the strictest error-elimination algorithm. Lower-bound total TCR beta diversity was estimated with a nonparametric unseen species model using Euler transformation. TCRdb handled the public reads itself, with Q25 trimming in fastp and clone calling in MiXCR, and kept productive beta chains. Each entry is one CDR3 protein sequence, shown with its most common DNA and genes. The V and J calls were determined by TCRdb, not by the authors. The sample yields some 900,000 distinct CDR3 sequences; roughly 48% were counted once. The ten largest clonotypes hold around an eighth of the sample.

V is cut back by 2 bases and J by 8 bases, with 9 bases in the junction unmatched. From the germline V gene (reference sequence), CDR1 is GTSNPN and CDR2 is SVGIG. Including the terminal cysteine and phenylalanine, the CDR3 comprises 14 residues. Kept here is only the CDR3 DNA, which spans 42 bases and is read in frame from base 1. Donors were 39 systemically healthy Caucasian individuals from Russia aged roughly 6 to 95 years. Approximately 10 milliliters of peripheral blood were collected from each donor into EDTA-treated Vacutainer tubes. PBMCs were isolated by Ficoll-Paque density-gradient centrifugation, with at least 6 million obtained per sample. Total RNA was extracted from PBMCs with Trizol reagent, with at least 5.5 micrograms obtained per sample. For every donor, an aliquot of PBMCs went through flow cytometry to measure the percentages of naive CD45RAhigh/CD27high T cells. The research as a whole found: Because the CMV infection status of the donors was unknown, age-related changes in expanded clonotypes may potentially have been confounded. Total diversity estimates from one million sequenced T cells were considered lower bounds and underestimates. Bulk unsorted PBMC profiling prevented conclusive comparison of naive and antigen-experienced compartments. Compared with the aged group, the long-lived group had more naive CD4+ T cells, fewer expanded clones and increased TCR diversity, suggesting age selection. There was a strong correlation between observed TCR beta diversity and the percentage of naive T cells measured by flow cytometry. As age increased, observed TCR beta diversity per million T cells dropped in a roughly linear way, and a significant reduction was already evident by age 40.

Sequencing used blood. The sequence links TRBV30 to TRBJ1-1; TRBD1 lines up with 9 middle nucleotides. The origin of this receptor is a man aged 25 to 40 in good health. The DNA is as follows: TGTGCCTGGAGTCCGGGACAGGGCACCGACGAAGCTTTCTTT. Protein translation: CAWSPGQGTDEAFF.